The rows below give T cell receptor beta chains drawn from one sample of a study of blood T cell repertoires in COVID-19. Profiling relied on immunoSEQ multiplex PCR, and the TCRdb table lists in-frame clones only, not all of them. The sample yields around 140,000 clones, approximately 90% seen once. Sequencing was performed on peripheral blood. Source of these receptors: a man between 18 and 29 years old with COVID-19, enrolled during active disease. The CDR3 runs from the conserved cysteine through the conserved F or W. D genes are given only for firm matches. A row's size may be missing; if present it is once, few, many or a size class.

abundance,j_gene,d_gene,v_gene,CDR3aa,CDR3nt
-,TRBJ2-3,TRBD1,TRBV5-1,CASSSQTGGGTDTQYF,TGCGCCAGCAGCTCCCAGACAGGGGGCGGCACAGATACGCAGTATTTT
-,TRBJ2-5,TRBD1,TRBV18,CASSPGQGAETQYF,TGTGCCAGCTCACCGGGACAGGGGGCAGAGACCCAGTACTTC
once,TRBJ2-1,TRBD2,TRBV5-1,CASTYGRHYNEQFF,TGCGCCAGCACGTACGGGAGGCATTACAATGAGCAGTTCTTC
-,TRBJ1-1,-,TRBV4-1,CASSQMRNTEAFF,TGCGCCAGCAGCCAAATGAGGAACACTGAAGCTTTCTTT
-,TRBJ1-2,TRBD1,TRBV30,CAWNRGRGGYTF,TGTGCCTGGAACAGGGGGCGAGGGGGCTACACCTTC
-,TRBJ1-1,-,TRBV10-3,CAISESTVKNTEAFF,TGTGCCATCAGTGAGTCGACAGTGAAGAACACTGAAGCTTTCTTT
-,TRBJ2-1,TRBD2,TRBV13,CASSNTGSGGSYNEQFF,TGTGCCAGCAGCAACACAGGGAGCGGGGGATCCTACAATGAGCAGTTCTTC
few,TRBJ1-4,TRBD1,TRBV30,CAWRDDRGYEKLLF,TGTGCCTGGAGGGACGACAGGGGATATGAAAAACTGCTTTTT
-,TRBJ1-1,TRBD1,TRBV19,CASSTGTGAWNTEAFF,TGTGCCAGTAGTACCGGGACAGGGGCCTGGAACACTGAAGCTTTCTTT
-,TRBJ2-5,-,TRBV5-6,CASTLGGETQYF,TGTGCCAGCACCCTTGGGGGGGAGACCCAGTACTTC
-,TRBJ1-5,TRBD1,TRBV6-5,CASSKGAGQPQHF,TGTGCCAGCAGTAAGGGGGCTGGTCAGCCCCAGCATTTT
-,TRBJ1-1,TRBD1,TRBV5-1,CASSLLGGQGTEAFF,TGCGCCAGCAGCTTACTCGGAGGACAGGGCACTGAAGCTTTCTTT
-,TRBJ1-1,-,TRBV6-6,CASKANEAFF,TGTGCCAGCAAAGCAAATGAAGCTTTCTTT
-,TRBJ2-1,-,TRBV15,CATSRAGNEQFF,TGTGCCACCAGCAGAGCCGGCAATGAGCAGTTCTTC
-,TRBJ1-2,-,TRBV28,CASSFPPRGGNGYTF,TGTGCCAGCAGTTTCCCCCCGAGGGGAGGGAATGGCTACACCTTC
-,TRBJ2-2,-,TRBV5-1,CASSRAGSGELFF,TGCGCCAGCAGCCGGGCAGGGTCCGGGGAGCTGTTTTTT
-,TRBJ2-2,-,TRBV28,CASTLTGELFF,TGTGCCAGCACCCTTACCGGGGAGCTGTTTTTT
-,TRBJ2-7,-,TRBV29-1,CSVQGSYEQYF,TGCAGCGTTCAGGGTTCCTACGAGCAGTACTTC
once,TRBJ1-2,-,TRBV6-6,CASSPPLEGYTF,TGTGCCAGCAGTCCCCCCCTGGAGGGCTACACCTTC
-,TRBJ2-1,-,TRBV27,CASSPYRDMREQFF,TGTGCCAGCAGTCCGTACCGGGACATGCGGGAGCAGTTCTTC
-,TRBJ1-2,-,TRBV6-5,CASRRLHYGYTF,TGTGCCAGCAGACGACTGCACTATGGCTACACCTTC
-,TRBJ1-4,-,TRBV6-5,CASGSGLWYEKLLF,TGTGCCAGCGGGTCAGGGTTGTGGTATGAAAAACTGCTTTTT